The 5 T cell receptor beta chains listed next were all sequenced from one sample in a study of STAT5B mutations in CD4+ large granular lymphocyte leukemia. Data came from immunoSEQ multiplex PCR; TCRdb stores just in-frame clones and leaves some out. The profile shows around 35,000 clones, roughly four fifths of them singletons. Sequencing was carried out using CD4+ T cells from blood buffy coats. These receptors originate from a human donor in good health.

Only one count was recorded for this clone. The chain carries TRBV5-1 and TRBJ1-3; TRBD1 agrees at 9 bases. Germline CDR1 is SGHRS and CDR2 is YFSETQ. V was clipped by 3 bases and J by 8 bases; unmatched bases: 9. The CDR3 covers 15 residues. CDR3 amino acids: CASSSTGGRRDTIYF. In DNA form, the CDR3 reads TGCGCCAGCAGCTCCACAGGGGGCAGACGTGACACCATATATTTT. The full variable domain, completed using reference TRBV5-1 and TRBJ1-3, is KAGVTQTPRYLIKTRGQQVTLSCSPISGHRSVSWYQQTPGQGLQFLFEYFSETQRNKGNFPGRFSGRQFSNSRSEMNVSTLELGDSALYLCASSSTGGRRDTIYFGEGSWLTVV.

The chain carries TRBV30 and TRBJ1-1; maybe TRBD1 (5 bases). Germline assignment: CDR1 GTSNPN and CDR2 SVGIG (reference sequence). Deletions cut 0 bases from V and 1 base from J, with 15 bases between. The CDR3 length is 16 residues. In DNA form, the CDR3 reads TGTGCCTGGAGTGTGGGGGGTTCCGGATCGAACACTGAAGCTTTCTTT. Translated: CAWSVGGSGSNTEAFF.

The rearrangement uses TRBV29-1 and TRBJ2-7; 11 bases align to TRBD2. The CDR3 totals 15 residues. Trimming cost V 4 bases and J 0 bases; bases outside gene matches: 5. Germline assignment: CDR1 SQVTM and CDR2 ANQGSEA. Here the CDR3 DNA reads TGCAGCGTTGGGGCTAGCGGGGGGCCCTCCTACGAGCAGTACTTC. It encodes CSVGASGGPSYEQYF.

CDR3 loop: CASSSSLRLQSFSYNEQFF. The CDR3 DNA reads TGTGCCAGCAGCTCTTCCCTGAGGCTCCAAAGCTTCTCCTACAATGAGCAGTTCTTC. V gene TRBV7-6 combines with J gene TRBJ2-1; unclear D gene. This CDR3 is built from 19 residues. Trimming pared 4 bases from V and 0 bases from J, leaving 22 bases between. Germline CDR1 SGHVS, CDR2 FNYEAQ.

The rearrangement uses TRBV29-1 and TRBJ2-7; 8 bases align to TRBD2. The CDR3 covers 16 residues. V lost 6 bases to trimming and J lost 4 bases; unmatched junction nucleotides: 17. Per germline, CDR1 SQVTM and CDR2 ANQGSEA. The CDR3 loop is CSVAKGLAGDGYEQYF. The CDR3 nucleotides read TGCAGCGTCGCTAAAGGCCTAGCGGGTGATGGGTACGAGCAGTACTTC.